What follows is one T cell receptor beta chain and its context. No cognate antigen has been identified for it. Base qualities are missing; no much larger clone stands one base away. The sample comes from a study of blood T cell repertoires in COVID-19 (dated by TCRdb to the early 2020s). General notes on the study: Samples from collaborators originated in the United States, Italy and Spain and spanned both the acute and convalescent phases of COVID-19. The repertoires were released in a freely available public database intended as a resource for research on the immune response to SARS-CoV-2. The prospective study material was composed of cDNA or gDNA derived from T cells, B-cell-depleted T cells, or PBMCs. The samples were drawn from the first 160 participants of the ongoing ImmuneRACE study and from 950 to 1,500 subjects provided by 6 global collaborators. The dataset comprised deeply sampled blood TCRbeta repertoires from subjects exposed to, actively infected with, or recovered from COVID-19. Where available, HLA class I and class II types were taken from metadata supplied by the sample provider and were not determined by assay-based typing. Sample metadata almost always included a de-identified subject ID, COVID-19 status, age in years and sex. General study outcomes and caveats: The quantity of clinical and demographic metadata differed by source and by participant and was supplied without curation.

In Seattle, one collaborating source enrolled patients while the infection was active and tracked those patients longitudinally over the course of disease. Each collaborating institution followed its own protocols to collect whole blood in K2EDTA tubes. For TCRbeta analysis, collaborators shipped samples in one of three forms: frozen whole blood, isolated PBMCs, or DNA extracted from either of those sample types. TCRbeta CDR3 regions were amplified from genomic DNA using the immunoSEQ Assay, a bias-controlled multiplex PCR. Turning to the authors' computational methods: Within the assay, amplification of reference gene primers was used to estimate how many nucleated cells each sample contained. Sequence reads were collapsed and filtered to measure the absolute abundance of every unique TCRbeta CDR3 rearrangement. For each sample, productive Simpson clonality was calculated as the square root of Simpson's diversity index across productive rearrangements. Drawn from immuneACCESS, this table holds only the in-frame rearrangements with V and J called that TCRdb kept. Clones are partly lost; checked studies trace under half to an unresolved V gene and leave the rest unexplained. The V and J calls and clone size come from that table; D and trimming were worked out from the DNA. The sample table records more than 200,000 clones; approximately 90% of these occur just once. Approximately 10% of the sample rests with the top ten.

CDR1 SGDLS and CDR2 YYNGEE were looked up in the germline V gene. Germline trimming amounts to 0 bases on V and 10 bases on J, with 7 as the count of junction bases outside the gene matches. The CDR3, from cysteine to phenylalanine, totals 14 residues. The DNA shown is the 42-base CDR3, in frame from base 1. The receptor's source is a woman aged 50 to 65 with COVID-19, enrolled during active disease. The rearranged segments are TRBV9 and TRBJ2-1; TRBD2 agrees with 7 junctional bases. The specimen sequenced was peripheral blood. The CDR3 loop reads CASSVDSGVGEQFF. At the DNA level, the sequence is TGTGCCAGCAGCGTAGACAGCGGGGTGGGGGAGCAGTTCTTC. Reference TRBV9 and TRBJ2-1 proteins supply the regions before and after the CDR3; the full variable domain is: DSGVTQTPKHLITATGQRVTLRCSPRSGDLSVYWYQQSLDQGLQFLIQYYNGEERAKGNILERFSAQQFPDLHSELNLSSLELGDSALYFCASSVDSGVGEQFFGPGTRLTVL.